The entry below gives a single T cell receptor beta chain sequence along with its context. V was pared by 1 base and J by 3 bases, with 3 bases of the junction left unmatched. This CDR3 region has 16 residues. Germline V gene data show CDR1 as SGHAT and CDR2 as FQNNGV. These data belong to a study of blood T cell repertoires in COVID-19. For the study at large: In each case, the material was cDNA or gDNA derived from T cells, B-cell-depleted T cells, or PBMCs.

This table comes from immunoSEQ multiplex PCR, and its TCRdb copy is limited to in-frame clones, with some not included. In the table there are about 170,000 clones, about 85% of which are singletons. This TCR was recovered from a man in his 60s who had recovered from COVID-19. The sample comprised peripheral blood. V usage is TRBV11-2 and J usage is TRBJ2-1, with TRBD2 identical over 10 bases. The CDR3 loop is CASSLALAGDYNEQFF. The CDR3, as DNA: TGTGCCAGCAGCTTAGCGCTAGCGGGGGACTACAATGAGCAGTTCTTC.